A selection of T cell receptor beta chains follows, all from one sample in a study of early T cells in non-severe SARS-CoV-2 infection. Each CDR3 protein is one row after TCRdb ran MiXCR on the 5' RACE reads. Here the sample spans tens of thousands of distinct CDR3 sequences, 5.9% being singletons. The sequencing input was whole blood. The receptors were gathered from an adult who was a healthcare worker with PCR-confirmed SARS-CoV-2 infection or an uninfected control (not recorded which). CDR3s include the opening cysteine and the closing phenylalanine or tryptophan. Fields, in order: clone size, D gene, J gene, V gene, CDR3 protein, CDR3 DNA. A D gene is named only where the DNA matches it firmly. Each size is once, few, many, or a class for an expanded clone.

few,-,TRBJ2-4,TRBV20-1,CSAAKGEEAKNIQYF,TGCAGTGCCGCAAAAGGGGAGGAGGCCAAAAACATTCAGTACTTC
many,TRBD2,TRBJ2-2,TRBV7-8,CASSLGQGLPLNTGELFF,TGTGCCAGCAGCTTAGGGCAGGGACTACCTCTGAACACCGGGGAGCTGTTTTTT
many,-,TRBJ1-1,TRBV5-1,CASSPFLRGWTEAFF,TGCGCCAGCAGCCCATTCCTCAGGGGATGGACTGAAGCTTTCTTT
many,-,TRBJ2-7,TRBV20-1,CSARNFGSYEQYF,TGCAGTGCAAGGAACTTCGGGTCCTACGAGCAGTACTTC
many,-,TRBJ1-2,TRBV3-1,CASSQDTGGYGYTF,TGTGCCAGCAGCCAAGATACAGGCGGCTATGGCTACACCTTC
many,TRBD1,TRBJ1-1,TRBV27,CASSLNRGSTEAFF,TGTGCCAGCAGTTTAAACAGGGGATCCACTGAAGCTTTCTTT
many,-,TRBJ1-3,TRBV20-1,CSAMGLGNTIYF,TGCAGTGCTATGGGACTTGGAAACACCATATATTTT
many,-,TRBJ2-7,TRBV6-1,CASSEPQDSYEQYF,TGTGCCAGCAGTGAACCACAAGATTCCTACGAGCAGTACTTC
few,-,TRBJ2-1,TRBV27,CASSPIAAPSYNEQFF,TGTGCCAGCAGTCCGATAGCGGCCCCCTCCTACAATGAGCAGTTCTTC
many,TRBD2,TRBJ2-7,TRBV7-2,CASSLGPSGSYEQYF,TGTGCCAGCAGCTTAGGGCCTAGCGGGTCTTACGAGCAGTACTTC